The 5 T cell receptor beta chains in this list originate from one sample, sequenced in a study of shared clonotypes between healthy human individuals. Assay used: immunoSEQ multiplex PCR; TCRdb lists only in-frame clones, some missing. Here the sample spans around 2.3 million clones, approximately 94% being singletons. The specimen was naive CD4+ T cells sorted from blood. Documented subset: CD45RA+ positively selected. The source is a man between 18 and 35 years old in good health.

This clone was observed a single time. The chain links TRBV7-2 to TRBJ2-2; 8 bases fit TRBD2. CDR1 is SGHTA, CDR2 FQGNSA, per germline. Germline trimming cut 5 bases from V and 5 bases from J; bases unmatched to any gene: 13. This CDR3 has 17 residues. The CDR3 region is CASSLDLGRGSTGELFF. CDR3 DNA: TGTGCCAGCAGCCTCGACCTCGGGAGGGGGTCGACCGGGGAGCTGTTTTTT.

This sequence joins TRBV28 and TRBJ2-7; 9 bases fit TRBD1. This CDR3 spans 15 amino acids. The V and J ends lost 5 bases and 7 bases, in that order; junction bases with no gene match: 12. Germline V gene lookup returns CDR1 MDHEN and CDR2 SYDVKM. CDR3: CASSEAEQGAREQYF. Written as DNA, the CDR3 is TGTGCCAGCAGTGAAGCGGAACAGGGGGCGAGGGAGCAGTACTTC.

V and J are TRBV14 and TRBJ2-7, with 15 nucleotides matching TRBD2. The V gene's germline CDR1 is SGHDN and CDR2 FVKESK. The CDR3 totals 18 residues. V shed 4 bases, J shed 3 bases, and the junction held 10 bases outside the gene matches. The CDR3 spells CASSPAGTSGRRGYEQYF. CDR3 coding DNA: TGTGCCAGCAGCCCTGCAGGGACTAGCGGGAGGCGGGGCTACGAGCAGTACTTC.

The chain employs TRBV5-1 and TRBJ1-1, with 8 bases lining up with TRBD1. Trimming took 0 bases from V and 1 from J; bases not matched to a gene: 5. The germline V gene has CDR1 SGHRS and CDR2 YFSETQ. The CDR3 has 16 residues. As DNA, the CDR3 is TGCGCCAGCAGCTTGGCCTCCGGACAGGGGAACACTGAAGCTTTCTTT. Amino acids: CASSLASGQGNTEAFF.

CDR3 sequence (DNA): TGTGCCAGCAGCTTGGGAGCCAACTCCAAAAACATTCAGTACTTC. It specifies CASSLGANSKNIQYF. The rearrangement uses TRBV5-4 and TRBJ2-4; no definite D call. Germline V gene sequence: CDR1 SGHNT, CDR2 YYREEE (reference sequence). The CDR3 is made up of 15 amino acids. The V end was cut by 0 bases, the J end by 2 bases, with 9 bases between.